The following is a T cell receptor (beta chain) sequence with its context. Different DNA sequences within this sample yield the same CDR3. The sample originates from a study of shared clonotypes between healthy human individuals. Study context: The composition of the donors was a couple of women and a few men aged 18 to 49. CD8 memory received one plate per donor, CD8 naive two, CD4 memory three and CD4 naive three.

Generated by immunoSEQ multiplex PCR, the TCRdb table keeps only in-frame clones and is missing some. Of approximately 2.3 million clones in the sample, more than 80% were seen once. The CDR3 is 11 amino acids. The V end lost 6 bases, the J end lost 4 bases, and 5 bases lay between the germline ends. Germline CDR1 reads MDHEN; CDR2 reads SYDVKM. Sequencing used naive CD4+ T cells from PBMCs. Noted subset: CD45RA+ positively selected. The clonotype originates from a man aged 18 to 30 in good health. Some clones in this sample may be carry-over from other donors' samples. J is TRBJ2-3 and V is TRBV28, with no clear D. CDR3 in amino acids: CASSTPDTQYF. DNA for the CDR3: TGTGCCAGCAGCACCCCAGATACGCAGTATTTT.